This TCR beta chain was sequenced during a study of PD-L1 blockade in urothelial cancer. Overall study: In the patient group, about 85% of the roughly 30 were males with bladder-origin urothelial cancer. Each patient had 0 to 3 earlier chemotherapy regimens.

The CDR3 sequence is 15 residues long. CDR1 and CDR2 (germline): LNHDA, SQIVND (reference sequence). J lost 3 bases, V lost 5 bases, and 10 bases had no gene match. Time point noted: pretreatment peripheral blood. The investigators introduced synthetic TCR analog templates into each PCR as spikes. Some clones are missing from TCRdb's copy, which holds only in-frame ones; the method was immunoSEQ multiplex PCR. There are approximately 50,000 clones in the sample; roughly 82% occur only once, and over 1% lies in the top ten. The V call is TRBV19, the J call TRBJ2-7, with 7 bases aligning to TRBD2. This sequence was found in a man aged 45-65 years with urothelial cancer. The material sequenced was PBMCs, taken around atezolizumab (anti-PD-L1) treatment. The CDR3 loop reads CASSLHAGEGYEQYF. CDR3 in DNA: TGTGCCAGTAGTCTTCACGCGGGAGAGGGCTACGAGCAGTACTTC.